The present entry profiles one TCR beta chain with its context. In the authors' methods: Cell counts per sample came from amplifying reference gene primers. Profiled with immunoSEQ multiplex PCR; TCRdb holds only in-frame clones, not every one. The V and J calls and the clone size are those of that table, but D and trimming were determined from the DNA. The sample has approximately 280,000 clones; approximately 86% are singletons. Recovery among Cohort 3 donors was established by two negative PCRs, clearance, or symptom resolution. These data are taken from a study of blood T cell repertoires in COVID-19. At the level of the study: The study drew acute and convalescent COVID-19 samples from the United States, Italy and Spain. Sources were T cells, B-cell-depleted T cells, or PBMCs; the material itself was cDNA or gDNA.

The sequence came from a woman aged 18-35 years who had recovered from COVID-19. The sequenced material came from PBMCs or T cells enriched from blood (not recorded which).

The DNA of the CDR3 is TGCGCCAGCAGCCATGGGACAGGGATTACAGATACGCAGTATTTT. This sequence encodes CASSHGTGITDTQYF. This chain links TRBV5-1 with TRBJ2-3; 9 nucleotides match TRBD1. The CDR3 loop spans 15 amino acids. Germline V gene lookup returns CDR1 SGHRS and CDR2 YFSETQ. V lost 4 bases, J lost 3 bases, and 6 bases stayed unmatched.